The present T cell receptor (beta chain) was sequenced within a study of blood T cell repertoires in COVID-19 (dated by TCRdb to about 2020). Some background on the complete study: Samples from collaborators originated in the United States, Italy and Spain and spanned both the acute and convalescent phases of COVID-19. The prospective study material was composed of cDNA or gDNA derived from T cells, B-cell-depleted T cells, or PBMCs. The repertoires were released in a freely available public database meant as a resource for research on the immune response to SARS-CoV-2. The dataset comprised deeply sampled blood TCRbeta repertoires from subjects exposed to, actively infected with, or recovered from COVID-19. Nearly every sample came with metadata listing a de-identified subject ID, COVID-19 status, age in years and sex. Samples were obtained from the ongoing ImmuneRACE study (first 160 participants) and from over 1,000 subjects provided by 6 global collaborators. Where available, HLA class I and class II types were taken from metadata supplied by the sample provider and were not determined by assay-based typing. What the research found in general, with its limitations: The quantity of clinical and demographic metadata differed by source and by participant and was supplied without curation.

V is cut back by 3 bases and J by 4 bases, with 3 bases in the junction unmatched. The CDR3, from cysteine to phenylalanine, totals 14 residues. Kept here is only the CDR3 DNA, which spans 42 bases and is read in frame from base 1. CDR1 MRHNA and CDR2 SNTAGT were looked up in the germline V gene. TCRbeta CDR3 regions were amplified from genomic DNA using the immunoSEQ Assay, a bias-controlled multiplex PCR. The paper's processing steps were these. Nucleated cell counts per sample were estimated from amplification of reference gene primers within the assay. To quantify the absolute abundance of each unique TCRbeta CDR3 rearrangement, sequence reads were collapsed and filtered. Productive Simpson clonality was computed per sample as the square root of Simpson's diversity index over productive rearrangements. TCRdb re-hosts the immuneACCESS table, in-frame sequences only. Its copies lack some clones; in the studies checked, an unresolved V gene accounts for under half of them, and the cause for the rest is not known. V, J and clone size were drawn from that table, and D and trimming were deduced from the DNA. The sample table shows approximately 100,000 clones, and roughly 72% are seen once. Of the sample, approximately 6.2% is held by the ten largest clones.

Collaborating institutions collected whole blood in K2EDTA tubes following their own protocols. Collaborator samples were shipped for TCRbeta analysis as frozen whole blood, isolated PBMCs, or DNA extracted from either sample type. A remark on this clone: Its antigen remains unidentified. The input lacks base qualities; no much larger clone sits a single base away.

This receptor was identified in a man older than 75 with acute or convalescent COVID-19. The specimen sequenced was peripheral blood. This receptor chain uses TRBV6-4 and TRBJ2-1; the central 7 bases match TRBD1. The CDR3 loop reads CASSEGTEYNEQFF. The bases read TGTGCCAGCAGTGAAGGGACAGAGTACAATGAGCAGTTCTTC.